Listed below are T cell receptor beta chains from one sample, sequenced in a study of tumor T cells in aggressive B-cell lymphoma. Only in-frame clones appear in the TCRdb table, and some are missing; sequencing was by immunoSEQ multiplex PCR. The sample lists 3,100 or so clones; roughly 69% were seen once. Sequenced input: tumor tissue. Receptors were obtained from an adult with diffuse large B cell lymphoma. The CDR3 runs from the conserved cysteine through the conserved F or W. Fields, in order: V gene, J gene, clone size, D gene, CDR3 DNA, CDR3 protein. A D gene is named only where the DNA matches it firmly. Only some rows state a clone size, as once, few, many or a class for expanded clones.

v_call: TRBV28
j_call: TRBJ2-2
clone_size: -
d_call: -
cdr3_nt: TGTGCCAGCAGTTTATCGTTCGGTTCCGGGGAGCTGTTTTTT
cdr3_aa: CASSLSFGSGELFF

v_call: TRBV5-1
j_call: TRBJ2-4
clone_size: -
d_call: -
cdr3_nt: TGCGCCAGCAGCGAGGCCAGGGGTAGGGGCATTCAGTACTTC
cdr3_aa: CASSEARGRGIQYF

v_call: TRBV28
j_call: TRBJ1-2
clone_size: -
d_call: -
cdr3_nt: TGTGCCAGCAGTTCGGCACAGGCTGCTAACTATGGCTACACCTTC
cdr3_aa: CASSSAQAANYGYTF

v_call: TRBV9
j_call: TRBJ2-3
clone_size: -
d_call: -
cdr3_nt: TGTGCCAGCAGCAAAGCGGCAGGAGCTAGGACAGATACGCAGTATTTT
cdr3_aa: CASSKAAGARTDTQYF

v_call: TRBV5-4
j_call: TRBJ1-1
clone_size: -
d_call: -
cdr3_nt: TGTGCCAGCAGCCGTAGAGGGAACACTGAAGCTTTCTTT
cdr3_aa: CASSRRGNTEAFF

v_call: TRBV5-1
j_call: TRBJ1-4
clone_size: -
d_call: -
cdr3_nt: TGCGCCAGCAGCCTAGGGGGTCCTAATGAAAAACTGTTTTTT
cdr3_aa: CASSLGGPNEKLFF

v_call: TRBV4-2
j_call: TRBJ2-1
clone_size: once
d_call: -
cdr3_nt: TGTGCCAGCAGCCAAGGACTAGAAAATGAGCAGTTCTTC
cdr3_aa: CASSQGLENEQFF

v_call: TRBV7-2
j_call: TRBJ1-1
clone_size: once
d_call: -
cdr3_nt: TGTGCCAGCAGCTTAGGAGGGAAGAACACTGAAGCTTTCTTT
cdr3_aa: CASSLGGKNTEAFF

v_call: TRBV7-2
j_call: TRBJ1-4
clone_size: few
d_call: TRBD1
cdr3_nt: TGTGCCAGCAGCGCCCGACAGGGCTCTAATGAAAAACTGTTTTTT
cdr3_aa: CASSARQGSNEKLFF

v_call: TRBV10-3
j_call: TRBJ2-7
clone_size: -
d_call: TRBD1
cdr3_nt: TGTGCCATCAGTGGCAGGGGGCTACGCGAGCAGTACTTC
cdr3_aa: CAISGRGLREQYF

v_call: TRBV7-2
j_call: TRBJ2-1
clone_size: few
d_call: -
cdr3_nt: TGTGCCAGCAGCTTAACAAGGGGATCCCACAGGGAGCAGTTCTTC
cdr3_aa: CASSLTRGSHREQFF

v_call: TRBV6-4
j_call: TRBJ2-2
clone_size: few
d_call: TRBD1
cdr3_nt: TGTGCCAGCAGGCCGAACAGGGGGCTAAACACCGGGGAGCTGTTTTTT
cdr3_aa: CASRPNRGLNTGELFF

v_call: TRBV11-3
j_call: TRBJ2-2
clone_size: -
d_call: TRBD2
cdr3_nt: TGTGCCAGCAGCCCTGGGACTAGCGGGTTCACCGGGGAGCTGTTTTTT
cdr3_aa: CASSPGTSGFTGELFF

v_call: TRBV7-2
j_call: TRBJ2-1
clone_size: few
d_call: TRBD2
cdr3_nt: TGTGCCAGCAGCTTAGCGTCTAGCGGGAACAATGAGCAGTTCTTC
cdr3_aa: CASSLASSGNNEQFF

v_call: TRBV7-9
j_call: TRBJ2-3
clone_size: -
d_call: -
cdr3_nt: TGTGCCAGCAGCCCTTCAGGCCAAAGCACAGATACGCAGTATTTT
cdr3_aa: CASSPSGQSTDTQYF

v_call: TRBV18
j_call: TRBJ1-1
clone_size: -
d_call: TRBD1
cdr3_nt: TGTGCCAGCTCACCCGTAGGACAGGGAAGAGCTGAAGCTTTCTTT
cdr3_aa: CASSPVGQGRAEAFF

v_call: TRBV6-5
j_call: TRBJ2-7
clone_size: once
d_call: TRBD1
cdr3_nt: TGTGCCAGCAGGAGGGACAGGGGTTCCTACGAGCAGTACTTC
cdr3_aa: CASRRDRGSYEQYF

v_call: TRBV2
j_call: TRBJ1-5
clone_size: few
d_call: TRBD1
cdr3_nt: TGTGCCAGCAGCGAACAGACAGGGGGTGATCAGCCCCAGCATTTT
cdr3_aa: CASSEQTGGDQPQHF

v_call: TRBV7-6
j_call: TRBJ2-2
clone_size: -
d_call: TRBD1
cdr3_nt: TGTGCCAGCAGCTATGGACAGGGCGCTTCCGGGGAGCTGTTTTTT
cdr3_aa: CASSYGQGASGELFF

v_call: TRBV2
j_call: TRBJ1-1
clone_size: -
d_call: -
cdr3_nt: TGTGCCAGCAGTGTAAACACGAACACTGAAGCTTTCTTT
cdr3_aa: CASSVNTNTEAFF

v_call: TRBV5-8
j_call: TRBJ2-5
clone_size: -
d_call: TRBD1
cdr3_nt: TGTGCCAGCAGCGCACAGGGGGAGACCCAGTACTTC
cdr3_aa: CASSAQGETQYF

v_call: TRBV5-1
j_call: TRBJ2-5
clone_size: -
d_call: -
cdr3_nt: TGCGCCAGCAGCTTGAGTGGGTCAGGGCAAGAGACCCAGTACTTC
cdr3_aa: CASSLSGSGQETQYF

v_call: TRBV7-2
j_call: TRBJ2-7
clone_size: -
d_call: TRBD1
cdr3_nt: TGTGCCAGCAGCTTAGTCAGTTCGGGACAGGGGGCTTATTACGAGCAGTACTTC
cdr3_aa: CASSLVSSGQGAYYEQYF

v_call: TRBV4-2
j_call: TRBJ1-4
clone_size: few
d_call: -
cdr3_nt: TGTGCCAGCAGCCAAGACCGGTCGGGGGGCTCGCGGGAAAAACTGTTTTTT
cdr3_aa: CASSQDRSGGSREKLFF

v_call: TRBV9
j_call: TRBJ2-5
clone_size: -
d_call: -
cdr3_nt: TGTGCCAGCAGCGTAGGGGCTTGGGAAGGGAGAGAGACCCAGTACTTC
cdr3_aa: CASSVGAWEGRETQYF

v_call: TRBV10-3
j_call: TRBJ1-3
clone_size: few
d_call: -
cdr3_nt: TGTGCCATCGAACCACAGGTGGGCTCTGGAAACACCATATATTTT
cdr3_aa: CAIEPQVGSGNTIYF

v_call: TRBV15
j_call: TRBJ2-5
clone_size: -
d_call: -
cdr3_nt: TGTGCCACCAGCAGGCTAGGGGTCGGATTGCAAGGAGCCCAGTACTTC
cdr3_aa: CATSRLGVGLQGAQYF